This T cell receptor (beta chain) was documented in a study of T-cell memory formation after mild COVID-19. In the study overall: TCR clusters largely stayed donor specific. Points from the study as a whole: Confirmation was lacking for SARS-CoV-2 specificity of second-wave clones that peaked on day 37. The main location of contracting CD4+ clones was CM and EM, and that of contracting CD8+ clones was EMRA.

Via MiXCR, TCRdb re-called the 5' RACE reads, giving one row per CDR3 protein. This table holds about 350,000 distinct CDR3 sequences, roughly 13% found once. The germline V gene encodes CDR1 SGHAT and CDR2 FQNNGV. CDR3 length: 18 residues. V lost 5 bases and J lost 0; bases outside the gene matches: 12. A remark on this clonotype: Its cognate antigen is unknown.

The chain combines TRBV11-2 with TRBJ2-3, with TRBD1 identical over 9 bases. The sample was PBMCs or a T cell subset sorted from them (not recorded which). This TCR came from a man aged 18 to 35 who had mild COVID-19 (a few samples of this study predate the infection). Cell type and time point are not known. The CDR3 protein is CASSHTGGKGLSTDTQYF. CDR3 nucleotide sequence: TGTGCCAGCAGCCACACAGGGGGCAAGGGACTAAGCACAGATACGCAGTATTTT.